This T cell receptor beta chain was found in a study of blood T cell repertoires in COVID-19. This clone was detected only a few times. TCRdb's copy holds only in-frame clones and misses some; the assay was immunoSEQ multiplex PCR. The sample contains 250,000 or so clones, roughly 77% of which appear only once. Trimming stripped 0 bases from V and 4 bases from J, with 5 bases between. CDR1 is SGDLS, CDR2 YYNGEE, per germline. The length of the CDR3 is 13 residues. The TCR was taken from an elderly woman with acute or convalescent COVID-19. The chain links TRBV9 to TRBJ2-1; D is undetermined. The sequenced sample consisted of peripheral blood. For the CDR3, the DNA is TGTGCCAGCAGCGTAGGCAGTTACAATGAGCAGTTCTTC. This sequence encodes CASSVGSYNEQFF.